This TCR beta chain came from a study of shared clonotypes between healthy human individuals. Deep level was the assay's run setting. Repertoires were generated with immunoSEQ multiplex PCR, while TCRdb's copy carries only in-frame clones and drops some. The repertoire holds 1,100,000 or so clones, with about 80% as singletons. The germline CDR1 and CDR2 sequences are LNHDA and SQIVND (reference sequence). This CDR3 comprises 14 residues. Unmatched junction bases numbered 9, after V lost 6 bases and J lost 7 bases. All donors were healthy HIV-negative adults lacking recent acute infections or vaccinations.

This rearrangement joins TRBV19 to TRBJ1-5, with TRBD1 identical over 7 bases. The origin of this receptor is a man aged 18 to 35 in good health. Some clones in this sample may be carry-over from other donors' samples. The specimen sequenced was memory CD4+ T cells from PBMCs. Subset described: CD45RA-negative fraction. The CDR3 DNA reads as TGTGCCAGTAGGCCGGACAGGTTGAACCAGCCCCAGCATTTT. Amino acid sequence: CASRPDRLNQPQHF.